Shown below are 16 T cell receptor beta chains from a single sample sequenced in a study of T cells after yellow fever vaccination. TCRdb ran MiXCR on the 5' RACE reads and lists one entry per CDR3 protein. This sample has about 350,000 distinct CDR3 sequences, with roughly an eighth found just once. The sequences come from CD4+ T cells sorted from PBMCs, collected 15 days after the yellow fever booster vaccination. Receptors were obtained from a man younger than 35 who received the YFV17D yellow fever vaccine.

This clonotype was seen only a few times. V usage is TRBV5-6 and J usage is TRBJ2-6, with D perhaps being TRBD1 or TRBD2 (5 bases each). Looked up from germline, CDR1 is SGHDT and CDR2 is YYEEEE. The V end lost 3 bases, the J end lost 3 bases, and 10 bases lay between the germline ends. The CDR3 runs to 15 residues. The CDR3 protein is CASSYGAGGANVLTF. The CDR3 nucleotides are TGTGCCAGCAGCTACGGGGCGGGTGGGGCCAACGTCCTGACTTTC.

The rearrangement links TRBV6-1 to TRBJ1-2, with D unresolved. The CDR3 is 12 residues long. Germline V gene sequence: CDR1 MNHNS, CDR2 SASEGT. Between the trimmed V and J ends, which lost 5 bases and 4 bases, there was a span of 8 bases. The CDR3 DNA sequence: TGTGCCAGCAGTCTGACCCGCTATGGCTACACCTTC. Translating it yields CASSLTRYGYTF.

The chain has TRBV18 and TRBJ1-1; D is possibly TRBD1 (5 bases). Germline CDR1 reads KGHSH; CDR2 reads LQKENI. The CDR3 is 15 residues long. V gave up 2 bases and J gave up 2 bases, with 12 bases separating them. Here the CDR3 DNA reads TGTGCCAGCTCACCAGCGGCAGGGATAAACACTGAAGCTTTCTTT. This codes for CASSPAAGINTEAFF.

This clonotype was found a few times. The genes are TRBV5-1 and TRBJ2-4, with 9 bases lining up with TRBD1. Unmatched junction bases numbered 3, after V lost 0 bases and J lost 5 bases. This CDR3 has 15 residues. The V gene's germline CDR1 is SGHRS and CDR2 YFSETQ. The CDR3 protein is CASSLDRTGENIQYF. The CDR3 coding sequence is TGCGCCAGCAGCTTGGACAGGACAGGGGAAAACATTCAGTACTTC.

In its sample, this clonotype was seen a few times. CDR3 in amino acids: CASSLVAGGTIEQFF. As DNA, the CDR3 is TGCGCCAGCAGCTTGGTTGCGGGGGGGACTATTGAGCAGTTCTTC. This chain links TRBV5-1 with TRBJ2-1, with 9 bases fitting TRBD2. Trimming at V came to 0 bases and at J to 9 bases, leaving 7 bases not matched to a gene. CDR3 length: 15 amino acids. Germline CDR1 and CDR2: SGHRS and YFSETQ.

As DNA, the CDR3 is TGTGCCAGCAGCCGGACTAGCGGGGGGGCACGTTACAATGAGCAGTTCTTC. Translation gives CASSRTSGGARYNEQFF. The chain has TRBV7-2 and TRBJ2-1, with 15 bases that match TRBD2. This CDR3 is built from 17 residues. CDR1 is SGHTA, CDR2 FQGNSA, per germline. The junction had 6 bases not matched to a gene; V was cut back by 5 bases and J by 4 bases.

This clonotype appeared a few times. This chain uses TRBV28 with TRBJ1-1, with D unresolved. The CDR3 extends over 15 amino acids. Germline V gene lookup returns CDR1 MDHEN and CDR2 SYDVKM. Deletions cut 7 bases from V and 1 base from J, with 16 bases between. Here the CDR3 DNA reads TGTGCCAGCAAAAACCTTGGCGGTGCGAACACTGAAGCTTTCTTT. Its protein product is CASKNLGGANTEAFF.

There are a few counts of this clonotype. This chain connects TRBV12-5 to TRBJ2-1, with D possibly TRBD1 on 6 matching bases. Looked up from germline, CDR1 is LGHNT and CDR2 is FRNRAP. The CDR3 is made up of 15 amino acids. V was pared by 6 bases and J by 3 bases, with 15 bases between. CDR3 nucleotide sequence: TGTGCTAGTGGGCCACAGACAGGCTTCTACAATGAGCAGTTCTTC. This encodes CASGPQTGFYNEQFF.

This clonotype was observed a few times. V usage is TRBV28 and J usage is TRBJ2-7; TRBD2 matches 10 bases. Germline CDR1 and CDR2: MDHEN and SYDVKM. V lost 7 bases, J lost 6 bases, and 12 bases stayed unmatched. This CDR3 comprises 15 residues. CDR3 nucleotides: TGTGCCAGCACAAGCGGGGGGGCCTACACAAGCGAGCAGTACGTC. Its protein product is CASTSGGAYTSEQYV.

The CDR3, as DNA: TGTGCCAGCACCGAGGCGGTAGCGGGGGTGGCGGAGACCCAGTACTTC. Its protein product is CASTEAVAGVAETQYF. V and J are TRBV7-9 and TRBJ2-5; 9 nucleotides align to TRBD2. Germline V gene sequence: CDR1 SEHNR, CDR2 FQNEAQ (reference sequence). The ends lost 7 bases at V and 5 bases at J; junction bases unmatched: 14. The CDR3 consists of 16 residues. The complete variable domain, with remaining parts taken from reference TRBV7-9 and TRBJ2-5, reads DTGVSQNPRHKITKRGQNVTFRCDPISEHNRLYWYRQTLGQGPEFLTYFQNEAQLEKSRLLSDRFSAERPKGSFSTLEIQRTEQGDSAMYLCASTEAVAGVAETQYFGPGTRLLVL.

The V gene is TRBV7-2, the J gene TRBJ2-5; no definite D call. Trimming took off 3 bases at V and 4 bases at J, with 9 bases between the two ends. The germline V gene encodes CDR1 SGHTA and CDR2 FQGNSA. This CDR3 is 13 amino acids long. The CDR3 loop reads CASSFQVLETQYF. CDR3 nucleotides: TGTGCCAGCAGCTTCCAGGTTTTAGAGACCCAGTACTTC.

The CDR3 loop reads CASSLGTANGNTIYF. The DNA of the CDR3 is TGCGCCAGCAGCTTGGGTACGGCAAATGGAAACACCATATATTTT. The V and J genes are TRBV5-1 and TRBJ1-3; D gene unclear. Germline assignment: CDR1 SGHRS and CDR2 YFSETQ. This CDR3 contains 15 residues. Between the trimmed V and J ends, which lost 0 bases and 3 bases, there was a span of 10 bases.

The chain couples TRBV5-1 to TRBJ1-4, with D perhaps matching TRBD1 (5 bases). V was shortened by 4 bases and J by 5 bases, with 15 bases between the two germline ends. Germline CDR1 SGHRS, CDR2 YFSETQ. CDR3 length: 15 residues. This chain's CDR3 is CASSGASGYNEKLFF. As DNA, the CDR3 is TGCGCCAGCAGCGGGGCTTCAGGGTACAATGAAAAACTGTTTTTT.

This clonotype was observed a handful of times. CDR3: CASSAADTEAFF. DNA for the CDR3: TGTGCCAGCTCTGCAGCGGACACTGAAGCTTTCTTT. The V and J genes are TRBV18 and TRBJ1-1; no reliable D call. Germline values: CDR1 KGHSH, CDR2 LQKENI. V lost 6 bases, J lost 3 bases, and 8 bases lay in between. The CDR3 runs to 12 residues.

This clonotype was seen a few times. This chain connects TRBV15 to TRBJ1-1; no clear D. The CDR3 covers 14 residues. V was cut by 3 bases and J by 4 bases, with 12 bases left in between. Germline CDR1 LNHNV, CDR2 YYDKDF (reference sequence). This CDR3 is CATSRDQLATEAFF. The CDR3 region has the DNA TGTGCCACCAGCAGGGACCAACTGGCCACTGAAGCTTTCTTT.

This clonotype was seen at least ten times. V and J are TRBV7-2 and TRBJ2-6; D unresolved. V gave up 2 bases and J gave up 3 bases, with 11 bases separating them. The CDR3 contains 16 residues. Looked up from germline, CDR1 is SGHTA and CDR2 is FQGNSA. CDR3 coding DNA: TGTGCCAGCAGCTTATTGAGTTGGGATGGGGCCAACGTCCTGACTTTC. Amino acids: CASSLLSWDGANVLTF.